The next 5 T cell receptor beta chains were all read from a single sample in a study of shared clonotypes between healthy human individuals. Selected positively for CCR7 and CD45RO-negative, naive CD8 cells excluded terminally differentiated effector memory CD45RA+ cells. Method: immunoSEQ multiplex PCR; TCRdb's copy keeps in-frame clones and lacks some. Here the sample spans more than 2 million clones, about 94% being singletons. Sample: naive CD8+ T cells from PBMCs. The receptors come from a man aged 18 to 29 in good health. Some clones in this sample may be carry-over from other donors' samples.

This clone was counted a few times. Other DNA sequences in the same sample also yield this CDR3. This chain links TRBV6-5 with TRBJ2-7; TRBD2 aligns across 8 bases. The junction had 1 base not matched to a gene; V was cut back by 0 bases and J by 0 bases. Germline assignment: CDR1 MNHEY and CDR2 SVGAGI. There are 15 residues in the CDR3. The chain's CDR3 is CASSYSSGSSYEQYF. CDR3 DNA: TGTGCCAGCAGTTACTCCAGCGGGAGCTCCTACGAGCAGTACTTC.

The CDR3 DNA reads TGCGCCAGCAGCCTTCAAACCAGGGGGCTCTACGAGCAGTACTTC. This codes for CASSLQTRGLYEQYF. The rearrangement joins TRBV4-1 to TRBJ2-7; 8 positions agree with TRBD1. CDR1 is MGHRA and CDR2 is YSYEKL in the germline V gene. The CDR3 sequence is 15 residues long. V lost 4 bases to trimming and J lost 3 bases; unmatched junction nucleotides: 8.

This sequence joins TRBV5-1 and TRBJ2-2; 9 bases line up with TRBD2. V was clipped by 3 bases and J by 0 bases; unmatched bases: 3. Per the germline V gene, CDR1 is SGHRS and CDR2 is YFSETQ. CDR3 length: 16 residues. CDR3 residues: CASSSRLAANTGELFF. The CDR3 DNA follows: TGCGCCAGCAGCTCCCGACTAGCGGCGAACACCGGGGAGCTGTTTTTT.

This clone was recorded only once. CDR3 bases: TGTGCCAGCAGCCAACAAGCGGGTTTGAGGGTCCCCTACGAGCAGTACTTC. Protein sequence: CASSQQAGLRVPYEQYF. The chain employs TRBV4-2 and TRBJ2-5, with a tentative D call TRBD2 (6 bases). The J call is doubtful: the DNA matches TRBJ2-7 better. Germline V gene sequence: CDR1 LGHNA, CDR2 YNFKEQ. The CDR3 runs to 17 residues.

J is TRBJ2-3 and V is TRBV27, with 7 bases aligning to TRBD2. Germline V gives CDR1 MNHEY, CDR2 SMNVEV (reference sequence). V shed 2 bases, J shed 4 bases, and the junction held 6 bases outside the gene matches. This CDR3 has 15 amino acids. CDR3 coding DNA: TGTGCCAGCAGTTTAAGGCGGGAGAGGGCAGATACGCAGTATTTT. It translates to CASSLRRERADTQYF.